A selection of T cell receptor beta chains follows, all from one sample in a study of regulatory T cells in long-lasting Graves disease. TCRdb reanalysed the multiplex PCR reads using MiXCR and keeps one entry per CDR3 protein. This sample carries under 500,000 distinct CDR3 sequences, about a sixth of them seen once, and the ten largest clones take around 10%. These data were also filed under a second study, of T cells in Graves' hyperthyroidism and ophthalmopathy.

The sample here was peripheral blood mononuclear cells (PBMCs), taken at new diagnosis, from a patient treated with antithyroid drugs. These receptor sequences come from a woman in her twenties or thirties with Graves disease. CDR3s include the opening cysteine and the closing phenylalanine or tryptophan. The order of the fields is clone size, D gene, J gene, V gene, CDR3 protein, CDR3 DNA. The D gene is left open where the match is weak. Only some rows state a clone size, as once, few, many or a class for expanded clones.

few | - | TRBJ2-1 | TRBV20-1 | CSAREDGTRPNNEQFF | TGCAGTGCTAGAGAGGACGGGACGAGACCCAACAATGAGCAGTTCTTC
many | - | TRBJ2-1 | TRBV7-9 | CASSLASGGPSYNEQFF | TGTGCCAGCAGCTTAGCGTCGGGCGGGCCCTCCTACAATGAGCAGTTCTTC
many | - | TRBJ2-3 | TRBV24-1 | CATSDLPGATTTSTDTQYF | TGTGCCACCAGTGATTTGCCGGGCGCCACCACAACCAGCACAGATACGCAGTATTTT
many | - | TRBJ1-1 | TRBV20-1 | CSAGRGINTEAFF | TGCAGTGCTGGAAGGGGCATAAACACTGAAGCTTTCTTT
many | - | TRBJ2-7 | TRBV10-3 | CAVSGDSYEQYF | TGTGCCGTGTCGGGAGACTCCTACGAGCAGTACTTC
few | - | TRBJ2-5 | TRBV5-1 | CASSLALGSFQETQYF | TGCGCCAGCAGCTTGGCCTTGGGAAGTTTTCAAGAGACCCAGTACTTC
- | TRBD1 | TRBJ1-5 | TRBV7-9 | CASSSQRTGSGQPQHF | TGTGCCAGCAGCAGTCAACGGACAGGGTCGGGGCAGCCCCAGCATTTT
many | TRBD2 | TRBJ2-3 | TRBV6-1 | CASSLSPSGSSRDTQYF | TGTGCCAGCAGTCTAAGTCCTAGCGGGAGTTCAAGAGATACGCAGTATTTT
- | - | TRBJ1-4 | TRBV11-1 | CASQEFANEKLFF | TGTGCCAGCCAGGAATTCGCTAATGAAAAACTGTTTTTT
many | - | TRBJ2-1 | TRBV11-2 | CASSLVVRSGEQFF | TGTGCCAGCAGCTTAGTGGTGAGGAGCGGGGAGCAGTTCTTC
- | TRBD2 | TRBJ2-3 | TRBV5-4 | CASSSGTSGPDTQYF | TGTGCCAGCAGCTCGGGGACTAGCGGACCAGATACGCAGTATTTT
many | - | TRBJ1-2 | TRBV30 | CAWGNGYTF | TGTGCCTGGGGGAATGGCTACACCTTC
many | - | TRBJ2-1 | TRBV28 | CASSRVLGGYNEQFF | TGTGCCAGCAGTCGCGTATTAGGGGGTTACAATGAGCAGTTCTTC
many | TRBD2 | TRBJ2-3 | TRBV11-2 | CASSSPPGLAGVWSTDTQYF | TGTGCCAGCAGCTCGCCCCCGGGACTAGCGGGAGTATGGAGCACAGATACGCAGTATTTT
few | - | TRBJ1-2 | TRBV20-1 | CSAVGGGRGGYTF | TGCAGTGCTGTGGGGGGGGGGCGCGGAGGCTACACCTTC
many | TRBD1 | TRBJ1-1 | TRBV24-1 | CATTTDRGQGKDTEAFF | TGTGCCACCACCACTGACAGGGGGCAAGGAAAGGACACTGAAGCTTTCTTT
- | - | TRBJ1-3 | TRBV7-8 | CASSHMNSGNTIYF | TGTGCCAGCAGTCACATGAACTCTGGAAACACCATATATTTT
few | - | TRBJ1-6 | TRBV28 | CASSLSYRDGVSPLHF | TGTGCCAGCAGTTTATCATACAGGGACGGAGTTTCACCCCTCCACTTT
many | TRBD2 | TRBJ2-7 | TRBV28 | CASSLGTSGYEQYF | TGTGCCAGCAGTTTAGGGACTAGCGGGTACGAGCAGTACTTC
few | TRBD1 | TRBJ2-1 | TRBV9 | CASSVGDRKQFF | TGTGCCAGCAGCGTCGGGGACAGAAAGCAGTTCTTC
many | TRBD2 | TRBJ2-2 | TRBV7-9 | CASSIGLAGTGELFF | TGTGCCAGCAGCATCGGACTAGCGGGCACCGGGGAGCTGTTTTTT
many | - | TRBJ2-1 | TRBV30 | CAWSVRYRSEQFF | TGTGCCTGGAGTGTACGTTACCGTAGTGAGCAGTTCTTC
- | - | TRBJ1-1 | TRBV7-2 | CASSLATWGAAEAFF | TGTGCCAGCAGCTTAGCGACCTGGGGGGCAGCCGAAGCTTTCTTT
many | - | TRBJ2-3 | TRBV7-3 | CASSLTGGSTDTQYF | TGTGCCAGCAGCTTAACAGGGGGGAGCACAGATACGCAGTATTTT
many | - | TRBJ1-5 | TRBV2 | CASSEEGSNQPQHF | TGTGCCAGCAGTGAAGAGGGGAGCAATCAGCCCCAGCATTTT
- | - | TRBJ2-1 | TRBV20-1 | CSAELAPEQFF | TGCAGTGCTGAACTAGCTCCTGAGCAGTTCTTC
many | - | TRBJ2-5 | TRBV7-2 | CASNRGPDEETQYF | TGTGCCAGCAACCGAGGACCCGATGAGGAGACCCAGTACTTC
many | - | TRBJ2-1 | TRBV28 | CASSLSFDVEQFF | TGTGCCAGCAGTTTATCATTTGATGTGGAGCAGTTCTTC
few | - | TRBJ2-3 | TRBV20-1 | CSARAPAIADTQYF | TGCAGTGCAAGAGCTCCAGCGATCGCAGATACGCAGTATTTT
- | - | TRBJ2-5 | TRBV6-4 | CASSDSSGAGTQYF | TGTGCCAGCAGTGACTCGTCCGGGGCGGGGACCCAGTACTTC
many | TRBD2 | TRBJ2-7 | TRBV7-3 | CASSLNGGTSGMVEQYF | TGTGCCAGCAGCTTAAACGGGGGGACCAGCGGGATGGTTGAGCAGTACTTC
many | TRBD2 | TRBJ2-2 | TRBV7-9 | CASSLRPSGRGWNTGELFF | TGTGCCAGCAGCTTACGTCCTAGCGGGAGAGGCTGGAACACCGGGGAGCTGTTTTTT
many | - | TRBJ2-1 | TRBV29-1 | CSALSPGTLAANEQFF | TGCAGCGCATTATCACCCGGGACACTGGCGGCCAATGAGCAGTTCTTC
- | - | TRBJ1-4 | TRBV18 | CASSPLSLNEKLFF | TGTGCCAGCTCACCATTATCCCTTAATGAAAAACTGTTTTTT
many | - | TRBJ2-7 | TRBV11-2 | CASSLGPDWQYF | TGTGCCAGCAGCTTAGGCCCGGATTGGCAGTACTTC
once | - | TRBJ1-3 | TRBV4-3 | CASSQARTASPGNTIYF | TGCGCCAGCAGCCAGGCCCGGACGGCCTCCCCTGGAAACACCATATATTTT
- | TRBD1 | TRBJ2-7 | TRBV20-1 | CSARDRDRVWEQYF | TGCAGTGCTAGAGATCGGGACAGGGTTTGGGAGCAGTACTTC
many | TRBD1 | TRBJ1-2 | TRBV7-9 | CASSPGTGSGYTF | TGTGCCAGCAGCCCCGGGACAGGGAGTGGCTACACCTTC
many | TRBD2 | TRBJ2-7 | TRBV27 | CASSQAQSGRGEQYF | TGTGCCAGCAGTCAGGCCCAAAGCGGGAGGGGCGAGCAGTACTTC
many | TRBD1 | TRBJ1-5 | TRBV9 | CASSEIRDSRNQPQHF | TGTGCCAGCAGCGAAATCCGGGACAGTCGTAATCAGCCCCAGCATTTT
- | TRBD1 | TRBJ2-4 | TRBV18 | CASSPRDRANKNIQYF | TGTGCCAGCTCACCCAGGGACAGGGCGAACAAAAACATTCAGTACTTC
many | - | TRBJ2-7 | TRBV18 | CASSPATGVYEQYF | TGTGCCAGCTCACCTGCGACAGGAGTCTACGAGCAGTACTTC
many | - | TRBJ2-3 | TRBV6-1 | CATRVIDGTDTQYF | TGTGCCACTAGAGTAATAGACGGCACAGATACGCAGTATTTT